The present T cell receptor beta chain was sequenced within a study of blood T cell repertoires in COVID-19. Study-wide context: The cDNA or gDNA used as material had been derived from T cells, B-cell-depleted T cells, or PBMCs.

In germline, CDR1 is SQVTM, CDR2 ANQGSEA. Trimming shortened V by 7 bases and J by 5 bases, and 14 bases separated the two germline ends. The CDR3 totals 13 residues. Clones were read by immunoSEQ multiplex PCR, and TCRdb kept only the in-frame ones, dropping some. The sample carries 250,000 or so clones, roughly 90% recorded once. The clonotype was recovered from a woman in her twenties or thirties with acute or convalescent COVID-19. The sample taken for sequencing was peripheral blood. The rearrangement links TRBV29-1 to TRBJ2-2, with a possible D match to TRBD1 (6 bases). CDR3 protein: CSGRITGTGELFF. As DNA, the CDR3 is TGCAGCGGCCGAATCACAGGGACCGGGGAGCTGTTTTTT.